These T cell receptor beta chains were read from a single sample in a study of blood T cell repertoires in COVID-19. The table came from immunoSEQ multiplex PCR; TCRdb's copy has only in-frame clones and leaves some out. The sample carries under 150,000 clones, nearly 85% recorded once. Sequences were obtained from PBMCs or T cells enriched from blood (not recorded which). The receptors come from a man in his fifties in a cohort exposed to, infected with or recovered from COVID-19 (not recorded which). Both conserved end residues are part of each CDR3. The order of the fields is D gene, clone size, V gene, CDR3 length, J gene, CDR3 DNA, CDR3 protein. A D gene is named only where the DNA matches it firmly. The listing skips clone size in some rows; elsewhere it reads once, few, many or a size class.

>NA|few|TRBV9|15|TRBJ1-1
TGTGCCAGCAGCGTACTGCAGGAAATGAACACTGAAGCTTTCTTT
CASSVLQEMNTEAFF
>TRBD1|NA|TRBV20-1|14|TRBJ1-1
TGCAGTGCTAGTCAAGGAGGGGGCGCAACTGAAGCTTTCTTT
CSASQGGGATEAFF
>NA|NA|TRBV7-2|13|TRBJ1-1
TGTGCCAGCAGCTTCTCCAGGGTGGGTGAAGCTTTCTTT
CASSFSRVGEAFF
>NA|few|TRBV5-1|12|TRBJ2-1
TGCGCCAGCAGCTTGTACGGCGGTGAGCAGTTCTTC
CASSLYGGEQFF
>TRBD1|once|TRBV6-2/TRBV6-3|14|TRBJ1-1
TGTGCCAGCAGCGAGGACAGGATTCCCACTGAAGCTTTCTTT
CASSEDRIPTEAFF
>TRBD1|once|TRBV19|14|TRBJ1-2
TGTGCCAGTACCCCAGGGACAGGGAACTATGGCTACACCTTC
CASTPGTGNYGYTF
>TRBD1|NA|TRBV28|16|TRBJ2-2
TGTGCCAGCAGCTCCCCTGGACAGGGGAAGGTCGGGGAGCTGTTTTTT
CASSSPGQGKVGELFF
>TRBD1|NA|TRBV5-6|15|TRBJ1-4
TGTGCCAGCAGCCAGGGGACAGGATATAATGAAAAACTGTTTTTT
CASSQGTGYNEKLFF
>NA|NA|TRBV30|13|TRBJ1-5
TGTGCCTGGACGCCAGGGGCGAATCAGCCCCAGCATTTT
CAWTPGANQPQHF
>NA|NA|TRBV7-9|15|TRBJ1-4
TGTGCCAGCAGCTTAGACCAGGGTCCGGATGAAAAACTGTTTTTT
CASSLDQGPDEKLFF
>NA|NA|TRBV28|15|TRBJ2-3
TGTGCCAGCACCAGAGAACAGGGTAACACAGATACGCAGTATTTT
CASTREQGNTDTQYF
>NA|NA|TRBV7-9|15|TRBJ1-6
TGTGCCAGCAGCTTAGTAGGGGTCGGAAATTCACCCCTCCACTTT
CASSLVGVGNSPLHF
>TRBD1|NA|TRBV7-8|16|TRBJ1-5
TGTGCCAGCAGCCCACTGGGGGGGACAGGGGGTCAGCCCCAGCATTTT
CASSPLGGTGGQPQHF
>NA|NA|TRBV10-1|15|TRBJ1-3
TGCGCCAGCAGTGAGGAGGGGAGGTTTGGAAACACCATATATTTT
CASSEEGRFGNTIYF
>TRBD1|once|TRBV5-1|13|TRBJ2-3
TGCGCCAGCAGCCTACAGGGGACAGATACGCAGTATTTT
CASSLQGTDTQYF
>NA|NA|TRBV7-9|13|TRBJ2-7
TGTGCCAGCAGCTTTGCCGCTACTTACGAGCAGTACTTC
CASSFAATYEQYF
>TRBD1|NA|TRBV5-4|17|TRBJ1-2
TGTGCCAGCAGCCCGGGGGGGACAGGGGGATCAATCTATGGCTACACCTTC
CASSPGGTGGSIYGYTF
>NA|NA|TRBV4-1|17|TRBJ2-3
TGCGCCAGCAGCCAAGATCCCCCCTCCTATAGCACAGATACGCAGTATTTT
CASSQDPPSYSTDTQYF
>NA|few|TRBV9|14|TRBJ2-7
TGTGCCAGCAGCGCACAGGGTCGTTTCACCGAGCAGTACTTC
CASSAQGRFTEQYF
>NA|NA|TRBV2|18|TRBJ1-5
TGTGCCAGCAGTGAAGCGGTAGTGTCCTCCACGGGCAATCAGCCCCAGCATTTT
CASSEAVVSSTGNQPQHF
>NA|NA|TRBV5-1|15|TRBJ1-4
TGCGCCAGCAGCTTAATGTCAAGACAAAATGAAAAACTGTTTTTT
CASSLMSRQNEKLFF
>NA|NA|TRBV5-4|14|TRBJ1-6
TGTGCCAGCAGCTTACCGGGGGATGGATCACCCCTCCACTTT
CASSLPGDGSPLHF
>NA|NA|TRBV19|14|TRBJ2-7
TGTGCCAGTAGTATAGCGGCAGGGTTGAGGGAGCAGTACTTC
CASSIAAGLREQYF
>NA|NA|TRBV6-5|16|TRBJ2-5
TGTGCCAGCAGTTACCCTCAAGACAGACACGAAGAGACCCAGTACTTC
CASSYPQDRHEETQYF
>NA|NA|TRBV27|14|TRBJ2-7
TGTGCCACCCAATGGGCACAGGGCTCCTACGAGCAGTACTTC
CATQWAQGSYEQYF
>TRBD1|NA|TRBV6-5|14|TRBJ2-7
TGTGCCAGCTCGAGAAAGACAGGGCCGGGCGAGCAGTACTTC
CASSRKTGPGEQYF
>NA|NA|TRBV7-2|13|TRBJ2-1
TGTGCCAGCAGCTCTGCCCATGGACACGGGCAGTTCTTC
CASSSAHGHGQFF
>NA|NA|TRBV12-3/TRBV12-4|13|TRBJ2-7
TGTGCCAGCAGTTTATCTGGCGGAGCCGAGCAGTACTTC
CASSLSGGAEQYF
>TRBD2|NA|TRBV6-5|16|TRBJ2-7
TGTGCCAGCAGTTTAGGTCTTTCGGGGGGAGCCTACGAGCAGTACTTC
CASSLGLSGGAYEQYF
>TRBD1|NA|TRBV5-6|13|TRBJ2-7
TGTGCCAGCAGCCCGGACAGGTCTTACGAGCAGTACTTC
CASSPDRSYEQYF
>TRBD2|NA|TRBV4-1|17|TRBJ2-3
TGCGCCAGCAGCCAAGAGTACGGGGGGGTACGTGGAGATACGCAGTATTTT
CASSQEYGGVRGDTQYF
>NA|NA|TRBV2|12|TRBJ1-1
TGTGCCAGCAGGTGGGGGGGCACTGAAGCTTTCTTT
CASRWGGTEAFF
>NA|few|TRBV21-1|16|TRBJ1-2
TGTGCCAGCAGCAACCCTCCCGAGGGACAGGGACATGGCTACACCTTC
CASSNPPEGQGHGYTF
>NA|once|TRBV5-6|14|TRBJ1-2
TGTGCCAGCAGCTTGGCAGGAACTAACTATGGCTACACCTTC
CASSLAGTNYGYTF
>TRBD2|once|TRBV5-1|15|TRBJ2-1
TGCGCCAGCAGCTATACTAGCGGGGGACCCAATGAGCAGTTCTTC
CASSYTSGGPNEQFF
>NA|NA|TRBV27|15|TRBJ1-2
TGTGCCAGCAGTTTATCGAACCCGTCGTCAGGGGGCTACACCTTC
CASSLSNPSSGGYTF
>TRBD2|NA|TRBV3-1/TRBV3-2|17|TRBJ2-1
TGTGCCAGCAGCCCGAGACTAGCGGGAGGGCTCTACAATGAGCAGTTCTTC
CASSPRLAGGLYNEQFF
>NA|NA|TRBV5-1|13|TRBJ1-2
TGCGCCAGCAGCTTTGAACCCGTACGGGGCTACACCTTC
CASSFEPVRGYTF
>NA|NA|TRBV11-2|14|TRBJ1-2
TGTGCCAGCAGCTTATCCGGGAACCACTATGGCTACACCTTC
CASSLSGNHYGYTF
>TRBD2|NA|TRBV10-3|19|TRBJ2-2
TGTGCCTCACCGGCGCTAGGACTAGCGGAGGGAGCGAACACCGGGGAGCTGTTTTTT
CASPALGLAEGANTGELFF
>NA|NA|TRBV3-1/TRBV3-2|18|TRBJ2-1
TGTGCCAGCAGCCAAACTGATTGGGGGGTACACTCCCTCGATGAGCAGTTCTTC
CASSQTDWGVHSLDEQFF
>TRBD1|few|TRBV6-6|16|TRBJ1-2
TGTGCCAGCAGCTATGGACAGGGGGGGTCTGGCTATGGCTACACCTTC
CASSYGQGGSGYGYTF
>NA|NA|TRBV19|13|TRBJ2-1
TGTGCCAGCCGGGACGGGACTTACAATGAGCAGTTCTTC
CASRDGTYNEQFF
>NA|NA|TRBV15|14|TRBJ1-1
TGTGCCACCACCTTGCCCCGGGGTAGCACTGAAGCTTTCTTT
CATTLPRGSTEAFF
>NA|NA|TRBV12-5|17|TRBJ1-1
TGTGCTAGTGGTTTCGACTTGGGAGGGAATAAGCCCGCTGAAGCTTTCTTT
CASGFDLGGNKPAEAFF
>NA|NA|TRBV28|13|TRBJ1-2
TGTGCCAGCAGTTTCGGCCCAGGCTATGGCTACACCTTC
CASSFGPGYGYTF
>TRBD1|NA|TRBV7-2|17|TRBJ1-5
TGTGCCAGCAGCTCGACAGGGGGACCCTATAGCAATCAGCCCCAGCATTTT
CASSSTGGPYSNQPQHF
>NA|NA|TRBV15|15|TRBJ1-5
TGTGCCACCAGCAGAGATTGGGAGCTGAATCAGCCCCAGCATTTT
CATSRDWELNQPQHF
>NA|NA|TRBV24-1|20|TRBJ1-6
TGTGCCACCAGTGATTCCCCCCTAATCCGCCATGCCCTGGATAATTCACCCCTCCACTTT
CATSDSPLIRHALDNSPLHF
>NA|NA|TRBV19|15|TRBJ1-3
TGTGCCAGTAGCTCCGCTGGCTTCTCTGGAAACACCATATATTTT
CASSSAGFSGNTIYF